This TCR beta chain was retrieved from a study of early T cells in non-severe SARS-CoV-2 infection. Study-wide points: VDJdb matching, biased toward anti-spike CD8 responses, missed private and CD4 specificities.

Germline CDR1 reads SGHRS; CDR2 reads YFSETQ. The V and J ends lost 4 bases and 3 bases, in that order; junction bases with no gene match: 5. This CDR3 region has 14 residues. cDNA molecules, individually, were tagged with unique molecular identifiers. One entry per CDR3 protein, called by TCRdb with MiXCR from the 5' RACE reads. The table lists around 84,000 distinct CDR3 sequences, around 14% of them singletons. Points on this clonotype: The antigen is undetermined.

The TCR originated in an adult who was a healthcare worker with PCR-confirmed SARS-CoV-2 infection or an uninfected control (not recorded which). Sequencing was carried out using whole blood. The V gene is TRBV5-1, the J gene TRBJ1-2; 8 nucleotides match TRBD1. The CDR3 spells CASSPLTGDYGYTF. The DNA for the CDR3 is TGCGCCAGCAGCCCCTTGACAGGGGACTATGGCTACACCTTC.